Listed below are T cell receptor beta chains from one sample, sequenced in a study of tumor-infiltrating lymphocytes in primary liver carcinoma. TCRdb analysed the multiplex PCR reads with MiXCR anew, one entry per CDR3 protein. The sample carries around 40,000 distinct CDR3 sequences, over 70% recorded once. Sequencing was carried out using liver tumor tissue from sampling region 2. All receptors come from a man in his forties with primary liver carcinoma and hepatitis B virus infection. The CDR3 runs from the conserved cysteine through the conserved F or W. Fields, in order: clone size, V gene, D gene, J gene, CDR3 protein, CDR3 DNA. The D gene is left open where the match is weak. Size is stated for part of the rows, as once, few or many counts, or as a class when the clone is expanded.

clone_size: .; v_call: TRBV6-5; d_call: .; j_call: TRBJ2-3; cdr3_aa: CASSCGSNGSTDTQYF; cdr3_nt: TGTGCTAGCAGTTGCGGGTCTAACGGGAGTACAGATACGCAGTATTTT
clone_size: .; v_call: TRBV5-5; d_call: TRBD1; j_call: TRBJ2-2; cdr3_aa: CASSLGTGAPGELLF; cdr3_nt: TGTGCCAGCAGCTTGGGGACAGGGGCCCCCGGGGAGCTGTTATTC
clone_size: many; v_call: TRBV11-2; d_call: .; j_call: TRBJ1-5; cdr3_aa: CASSLGTDQPQHF; cdr3_nt: TGTGCCAGCAGCTTAGGGACAGATCAGCCCCAGCATTTT
clone_size: .; v_call: TRBV11-2; d_call: TRBD2; j_call: TRBJ2-1; cdr3_aa: CASSSTMSGGYNEQFF; cdr3_nt: TGTGCCAGCAGCTCAACCATGAGCGGGGGTTACAATGAGCAGTTCTTC
clone_size: .; v_call: TRBV5-4; d_call: TRBD2; j_call: TRBJ2-3; cdr3_aa: CASSEGLVVTDTQYF; cdr3_nt: TGTGCCAGCAGCGAGGGACTAGTAGTCACAGATACGCAGTATTTT
clone_size: many; v_call: TRBV5-6; d_call: .; j_call: TRBJ1-1; cdr3_aa: CASSLWGEGTEAFF; cdr3_nt: TGTGCCAGCAGCCTTTGGGGGGAAGGCACTGAAGCTTTCTTT
clone_size: many; v_call: TRBV5-6; d_call: .; j_call: TRBJ1-2; cdr3_aa: CASSLDHEAGYTF; cdr3_nt: TGTGCCAGCAGCTTGGACCACGAGGCTGGCTACACCTTC
clone_size: .; v_call: TRBV5-4; d_call: .; j_call: TRBJ2-1; cdr3_aa: CSSSSYNEHFF; cdr3_nt: TGTTCCAGCAGCTCCTACAATGAGCATTTCTTC
clone_size: .; v_call: TRBV11-2; d_call: .; j_call: TRBJ2-6; cdr3_aa: CASSMGGDGGISLSGANVPTF; cdr3_nt: TGTGCCAGCAGCATGGGGGGAGACGGGGGCATTTCCCTCTCTGGGGCCAACGTCCCGACCTTC
clone_size: .; v_call: TRBV29-1; d_call: .; j_call: TRBJ2-7; cdr3_aa: CSVVPPTYKQYF; cdr3_nt: TGCAGCGTTGTGCCACCCACCTACAAGCAGTACTTC
clone_size: few; v_call: TRBV18; d_call: .; j_call: TRBJ1-1; cdr3_aa: CASSPQDRGSNTEASF; cdr3_nt: TGTGCCAGCTCACCCCAAGACCGGGGGTCGAACACTGAAGCTTCCTTT
clone_size: .; v_call: TRBV28; d_call: .; j_call: TRBJ2-1; cdr3_aa: CVSRIGTSGSNEQFF; cdr3_nt: TGTGTCAGCAGGATCGGGACCAGCGGATCTAATGAGCAGTTCTTC